This T cell receptor beta chain stems from a study of T cell responses to AZD1222 COVID-19 vaccine. Whole-study results and caveats: Close to half of spike-specific TCRs reportedly recognize unmutated variant regions. Sampled repertoires all dated from after the peak T cell response.

The CDR3 has 13 amino acids. CDR1 is SGHTA and CDR2 is FQGNSA in the germline V gene. V dropped 3 bases and J dropped 6; count of bases not matched to a gene: 1. With respect to this clone: Its antigen is unknown.

TCRdb's table, derived via immunoSEQ multiplex PCR, lists solely in-frame clones and lacks some. The table lists around 120,000 clones, 70% to 90% of them singletons. The V call is TRBV7-2, the J call TRBJ1-5, with TRBD1 identical over 8 bases. This sequence originates from an adult in good health. The source was peripheral blood, collected on day 0 of MenACWY control vaccination. CDR3 DNA sequence: TGTGCCAGCAGCTTGACAGGGGCTCAGCCCCAGCATTTT. It is translated as CASSLTGAQPQHF. Supplemented by reference TRBV7-2 and TRBJ1-5, the full variable domain reads GAGVSQSPSNKVTEKGKDVELRCDPISGHTALYWYRQSLGQGLEFLIYFQGNSAPDKSGLPSDRFSAERTGGSVSTLTIQRTQQEDSAVYLCASSLTGAQPQHFGDGTRLSIL.